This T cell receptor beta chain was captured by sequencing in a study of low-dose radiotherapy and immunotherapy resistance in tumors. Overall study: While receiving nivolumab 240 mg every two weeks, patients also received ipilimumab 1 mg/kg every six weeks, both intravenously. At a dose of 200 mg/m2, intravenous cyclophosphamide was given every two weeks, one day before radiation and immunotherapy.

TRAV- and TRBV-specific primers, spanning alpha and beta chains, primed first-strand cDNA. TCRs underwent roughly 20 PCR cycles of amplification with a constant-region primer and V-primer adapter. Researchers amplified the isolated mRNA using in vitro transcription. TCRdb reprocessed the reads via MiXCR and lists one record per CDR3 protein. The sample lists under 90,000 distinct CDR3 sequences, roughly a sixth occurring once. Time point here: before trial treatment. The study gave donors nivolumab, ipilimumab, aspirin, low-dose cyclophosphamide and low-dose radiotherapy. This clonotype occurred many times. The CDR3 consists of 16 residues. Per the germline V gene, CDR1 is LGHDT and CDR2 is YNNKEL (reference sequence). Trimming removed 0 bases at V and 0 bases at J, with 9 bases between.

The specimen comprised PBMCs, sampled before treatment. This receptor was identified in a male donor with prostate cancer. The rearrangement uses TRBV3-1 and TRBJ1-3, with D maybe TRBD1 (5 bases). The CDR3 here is CASSQERGGSGNTIYF. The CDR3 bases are TGTGCCAGCAGCCAAGAGAGGGGAGGCTCTGGAAACACCATATATTTT.